This T cell receptor beta chain was recovered during a study of T cells in Graves' hyperthyroidism and ophthalmopathy (dated by TCRdb to about 2019). As for the study more broadly: Peripheral blood samples were taken at initial diagnosis, before any treatment was given. To identify distinguishing TCR V-J signatures, a discovery cohort of around 100 patients was used, comprising 40 to 45 with Graves' ophthalmopathy and under 60 with stable Graves' hyperthyroidism. Prospective prediction of ophthalmopathy was tested in an independent validation cohort of 18 to 20 hyperthyroidism patients and 17 patients who later progressed to ophthalmopathy. The 95 to 100 discovery patients were randomly divided into training and test sets at a 7:3 ratio. In addition, the study compared T-cell repertoires in thyroid tissue and in blood from a handful of Graves' hyperthyroidism patients. After blood sampling, hyperthyroidism patients were treated with methimazole at a starting dose of 30 mg daily, and ophthalmopathy patients were treated with high-dose intravenous methylprednisolone. According to the paper, TCR Vbeta CDR3 sequencing was carried out on 120 to 150 peripheral blood samples, which came from more than 40 ophthalmopathy, 80 or so hyperthyroidism and approximately 17 progressor patients. Findings and caveats that apply to the study as a whole: Most expanded thyroid clonotypes (frequency above 0.001) were also detected in blood, a finding suggesting that blood repertoires may reflect thyroid immune responses. In cross-validation, a model built on a 13 V-J signature told ophthalmopathy apart from stable hyperthyroidism with 85% to 90% sensitivity and approximately 81% specificity, and in testing the same model reached 80%/75%. Sample size was not statistically predetermined, and blinding of investigators to group allocation was not performed. In validation, progression to ophthalmopathy was predicted by the model with 70% to 71% sensitivity and just over 72% specificity, a median of around 6.5 months before onset.

Points on this clonotype: Its antigen has not been determined. No much larger clone exists at a distance of one base, and base qualities are not known.

Stable Graves' hyperthyroidism was defined as the absence of progression to ophthalmopathy over 18 months of follow-up. Hyperthyroidism patients were newly diagnosed, had a disease duration of under 2 months, and were aged 18 to 65 years. Exclusion was applied to patients with uncontrolled infections, other autoimmune diseases, pregnancy or lactation. Diagnoses relied on clinical symptoms, serum thyroxine and TRAb, thyroid ultrasound and orbital computed tomography. Ficoll-Paque density gradient centrifugation was used to isolate PBMCs from about 9 ml of fresh peripheral blood. Total RNA was extracted using Trizol reagent, and RNA quality was assessed on an Agilent 2100 Bioanalyzer. From cysteine to phenylalanine, the CDR3 is 12 amino acids long. The only DNA kept is the CDR3, 36 bases in frame from the first base. CDR1 and CDR2 are drawn from the germline V gene (reference sequence): SGHNT, YYREEE. V is cut by 4 bases and J by 12 bases, and the space between the germline ends is 17 bases.

TCR beta CDR3 regions were amplified from RNA transcripts. The first round of RT-PCR for the TCR CDR3 was performed with the HTBI primer set and the Qiagen OneStep RT-PCR kit. Libraries were constructed in a second round of multiplex PCR, after which size selection and purification were performed. Paired-end sequencing of the libraries was performed with 100 bp reads on an Illumina HiSeq2000. The study's own analysis went as follows. SOAPnuke was used to process the raw data, with reads discarded if the reads contained adapters or uncalled bases, had a mean Phred below 15, or lacked an exact constant-primer or identifier match. COPE v1.2.5 was used to merge the high-quality paired reads, and each unique nucleotide sequence was defined as a clonotype. MiTCR v1.1 was used to align clonotypes to the IMGT TRBV, TRBD and TRBJ reference segments. The analysis included only V-J combinations with a frequency above 0.0001, which together covered approximately 99% of the repertoires. The TCS score was defined as the ratio of F50 (clonal expansion) to E x V (chaos), calculated using BLOSUM62-based TCRdist between CDR3 peptides within each V-J. Welch's t-statistics and random forest reduced several hundred V-J features to about 13, which were used in a naive Bayes classifier (R e1071). Thyroid-blood repertoire similarity was quantified with the Morisita-Horn index. TCRdb handled the public reads itself, with Q25 trimming in fastp and clone calling in MiXCR, and kept productive beta chains. Rows matching on CDR3 protein sequence are summarized as one entry with the most common DNA and genes. These V and J calls rely on TCRdb rather than the paper's analysis. The sample profile shows about 840,000 distinct CDR3 sequences; approximately 40% of them were found once. Together, the top ten hold approximately 8.7% of the sample.

The sequence was collected from a young man with Graves' hyperthyroidism. The chain is encoded by TRBV5-4 joined to TRBJ2-7; the D element could tentatively be TRBD1 or TRBD2, as 6 bases agree for each. Input material: blood. The CDR3 protein: CASSTTGGEAYF. The sequenced DNA is TGTGCCAGCAGCACGACAGGAGGGGAGGCGTACTTC. With the rest looked up from the reference TRBV5-4 and TRBJ2-7 genes rather than sequenced, the full variable domain is ETGVTQSPTHLIKTRGQQVTLRCSSQSGHNTVSWYQQALGQGPQFIFQYYREEENGRGNFPPRFSGLQFPNYSSELNVNALELDDSALYLCASSTTGGEAYFGPGTRLTVT.